This T cell receptor (beta chain) came from a study of T cells in localized non-small cell lung cancer. Study results and limitations: Peak T cell clonality was found in uninvolved adjacent lung, exceeding tumor. A single tumor region was sequenced, leaving heterogeneity possible.

Libraries were prepared by immunoSEQ multiplex PCR; TCRdb keeps only in-frame clonotypes and omits some of them. The table has tens of thousands of clones, about 92% seen once. CDR1 is MNHNS, CDR2 SASEGT, per germline. This CDR3 has 18 residues. V lost 2 bases, J lost 0 bases, and 19 bases lay in between. This clone was recorded once. Its antigen remains unidentified. This receptor was taken from a female donor aged 60 or older with stage I lung adenocarcinoma. The sequenced sample was peripheral blood, obtained before any cancer treatment. V is TRBV6-1 and J is TRBJ1-1; D ambiguous. CDR3 residues: CASSESPDVYSLNTEAFF. The CDR3 nucleotides read TGTGCCAGCAGTGAATCCCCGGACGTATACAGCCTGAACACTGAAGCTTTCTTT.